The sequence of this TCR beta chain was determined in a study of control samples from healthy donors and cancer patients. Trimming removed 1 base at V and 5 bases at J, with 12 bases between. The CDR3 length is 15 residues. CDR1 and CDR2 from the germline V gene are LGHDT and YNNKEL (reference sequence). The repertoire was sequenced with immunoSEQ multiplex PCR; TCRdb's copy has only in-frame clones and lacks some. The table shows approximately 69,000 clones, with roughly nine tenths occurring only once. The sequenced material came from PBMCs. The clonotype comes from a man aged 55 to 69 with colorectal cancer. V gene TRBV3-1 (or the pseudogene TRBV3-2) combines with J gene TRBJ1-5; no definite D call. For the CDR3, the DNA is TGTGCCAGCAGCCAAGGTTTCAGCAAGGATCAGCCCCAGCATTTT. Translation: CASSQGFSKDQPQHF.